The clone carrying this T cell receptor beta chain was detected many times. Because this beta chain is a stray read in a library intended to capture alpha chains, its abundance should not be given much weight. MiXCR, applied by TCRdb to the 5' RACE reads, yields one record per CDR3 protein. This sample has over 10,000 distinct CDR3 sequences, with roughly 5% found just once. Time point meaning: sample taken at primary tumor resection. Unsorted whole RNA of tumor, nontumor lung or frozen PBMC was sequenced. The data originate from a study of spatial heterogeneity in lung cancer. At the level of the study: Detection of beta-chain sequences consistently exceeded that of alpha-chain sequences.

Trimming cost V 1 base and J 8 bases, with 14 bases left between them. The germline gives CDR1 SGHDN, CDR2 FVKESK. The CDR3 extends over 14 amino acids. The TCR was taken from a human donor with early-stage non-small cell lung cancer. Sequencing used lung tumor tissue, obtained at surgery. This chain connects TRBV14 to TRBJ1-2; D is uncertain. CDR3 sequence reads: CASSQGVSQVGYTF. In DNA, the CDR3 is TGTGCCAGCAGCCAAGGCGTCAGCCAAGTGGGCTACACCTTC.